Each of the 17 T cell receptor beta chains below was sequenced from the same sample in a study of immune cell composition in non-small cell lung cancer. The table came from immunoSEQ multiplex PCR; TCRdb's copy has only in-frame clones and leaves some out. The sample includes 3,000 to 4,000 clones, 74% of them seen just once. Material: lung tumor tissue. The receptors stem from a human donor with non-small cell lung cancer.

The rearrangement links TRBV5-1 to TRBJ2-2; TRBD2 matches at 7 bases. V dropped 6 bases and J dropped 1; count of bases not matched to a gene: 3. Germline loops: CDR1 SGHRS, CDR2 YFSETQ. This CDR3 is 14 amino acids long. In DNA, the CDR3 is TGCGCCAGCAAATCGGGGGGGAACACCGGGGAGCTGTTTTTT. Its translation: CASKSGGNTGELFF.

The V and J genes are TRBV5-1 and TRBJ2-3, with 7 bases aligning to TRBD1. Germline CDR1 and CDR2: SGHRS and YFSETQ. The length of the CDR3 is 15 residues. With 1 base clipped from V and 1 base from J, the junction kept 3 bases outside the gene matches. DNA of the CDR3: TGCGCCAGCAGCTTGAATGGACAGGGCACAGATACGCAGTATTTT. Translating it yields CASSLNGQGTDTQYF.

The V gene is TRBV15, the J gene TRBJ1-2, with D perhaps TRBD1 (6 bases). V dropped 0 bases and J dropped 0 bases, with 14 bases sitting between them. The CDR3 covers 17 residues. CDR1 LNHNV and CDR2 YYDKDF come from the germline V gene (reference sequence). CDR3 amino acids: CATSRDLPNRANYGYTF. In DNA, the CDR3 is TGTGCCACCAGCAGAGATCTCCCGAACAGGGCTAACTATGGCTACACCTTC.

A single count supports this clone. The chain joins TRBV28 to TRBJ2-5; the match to TRBD1 covers 8 bases. Trimming cost V 2 bases and J 5 bases; bases outside gene matches: 7. Germline CDR1 and CDR2: MDHEN and SYDVKM. The CDR3 loop spans 15 amino acids. The CDR3, as DNA: TGTGCCAGCAGTTTAGGGAAGACAGGGGTGGAGACCCAGTACTTC. Protein: CASSLGKTGVETQYF. Supplemented by reference TRBV28 and TRBJ2-5, the full variable domain reads DVKVTQSSRYLVKRTGEKVFLECVQDMDHENMFWYRQDPGLGLRLIYFSYDVKMKEKGDIPEGYSVSREKKERFSLILESASTNQTSMYLCASSLGKTGVETQYFGPGTRLLVL.

The J gene is TRBJ2-2, the V gene TRBV7-2; 8 positions agree with TRBD2. J gave up 0 bases and V 2 bases, and 2 bases lay outside the gene matches. Germline CDR1 is SGHTA and CDR2 is FQGNSA. This CDR3 has 16 residues. CDR3 in DNA: TGTGCCAGCAGCTTAACTAGCGGCGCGAACACCGGGGAGCTGTTTTTT. Residues: CASSLTSGANTGELFF.

The gene calls are TRBV29-1 and TRBJ2-1; 12 positions match TRBD2. Germline assignment: CDR1 SQVTM and CDR2 ANQGSEA. This CDR3 spans 15 amino acids. V gave up 1 base and J gave up 7 bases; unmatched junction bases: 5. The CDR3 region has the DNA TGCAGCGTTGAAGGGCCTAGCGGGAGGGGAAATGAGCAGTTCTTC. It specifies CSVEGPSGRGNEQFF.

This sequence joins TRBV7-5 and TRBJ2-7; the table's D gene call, TRBD1, was not cross checked with the DNA. TRBV7-5 is a known pseudogene. The CDR3 contains 14 residues. The CDR3 region has the DNA TGTGCCAGCAGCGGAGACAGGTGGACCTACGAGCAGTACTTC. It yields the protein CASSGDRWTYEQYF.

The V gene is TRBV10-3, the J gene TRBJ2-7; 11 nucleotides align to TRBD2. CDR3 length: 14 residues. J gave up 9 bases and V 4 bases, and 8 bases lay outside the gene matches. CDR1 ENHRY and CDR2 SYGVKD come from the germline V gene. The CDR3 DNA sequence: TGTGCCATCAGTGGGGAGACTAGCGGGACGGGGCAGTACTTC. As protein: CAISGETSGTGQYF.

This chain uses TRBV19 with TRBJ2-7; D gene uncertain. The CDR3 is 12 amino acids. The germline CDR1 and CDR2 sequences are LNHDA and SQIVND (reference sequence). The V gene lost 6 bases and the J gene lost 5 bases, with 11 bases spanning the gap. The CDR3 here is CASRGNLHEQYF. The CDR3 bases are TGTGCCAGTAGGGGCAACTTACACGAGCAGTACTTC.

The chain recombines TRBV5-1 with TRBJ1-1; D is possibly TRBD1 (5 bases). The V and J ends lost 5 bases and 1 base respectively, with 9 bases between them. CDR1 and CDR2 (germline): SGHRS, YFSETQ. The CDR3 loop spans 13 amino acids. Here the CDR3 reads CASRVQGNTEAFF. In nucleotides, the CDR3 is TGCGCCAGCAGGGTTCAGGGGAACACTGAAGCTTTCTTT.

J is TRBJ1-4 and V is TRBV2; no firm D call. Trimming took off 3 bases at V and 4 bases at J, with 9 bases between the two ends. Germline V gives CDR1 SNHLY, CDR2 FYNNEI. The CDR3 is 14 residues long. This CDR3 reads CASSESSGNEKLFF. CDR3 sequence (DNA): TGTGCCAGCAGTGAGAGCAGCGGTAATGAAAAACTGTTTTTT.

On this clone itself: At one end, the junction sequence differs from germline, possibly due to a read error. The chain links TRBV5-1 to TRBJ1-5; 9 bases agree with TRBD1. The germline V gene encodes CDR1 SGHRS and CDR2 YFSETQ. This CDR3 region has 17 residues. The CDR3 here is CASRGQGWGIAWSAPAF. The CDR3 bases are TGCGCCAGCAGGGGACAGGGATGGGGTATAGCATGGTCAGCCCCAGCATTT.

This chain connects TRBV5-4 to TRBJ2-7, with 7 bases matching TRBD2. This CDR3 spans 14 amino acids. V lost 5 bases and J lost 5; bases outside the gene matches: 10. Germline CDR1 and CDR2: SGHNT and YYREEE (reference sequence). For the CDR3, the DNA is TGTGCCAGCAGTTCACCAGCGGGAATTGACGAGCAGTACTTC. Translated, it gives CASSSPAGIDEQYF.

The chain links TRBV7-2 to TRBJ1-3; D call uncertain. Germline V CDR1 and CDR2: SGHTA, FQGNSA. The length of the CDR3 is 16 residues. V lost 0 bases, J lost 0 bases, and 9 bases lay in between. CDR3 coding DNA: TGTGCCAGCAGCTTAGCTCCACTTAGCTCTGGAAACACCATATATTTT. Translating it yields CASSLAPLSSGNTIYF. Variable domain in full (rest from reference TRBV7-2 and TRBJ1-3): GAGVSQSPSNKVTEKGKDVELRCDPISGHTALYWYRQSLGQGLEFLIYFQGNSAPDKSGLPSDRFSAERTGGSVSTLTIQRTQQEDSAVYLCASSLAPLSSGNTIYFGEGSWLTVV.

This clone came up once. This chain connects TRBV30 to TRBJ1-3; the D is unclear. The V gene lost 1 base and the J gene lost 0 bases, with 7 bases spanning the gap. The CDR3 consists of 14 residues. Germline CDR1 GTSNPN, CDR2 SVGIG (reference sequence). The CDR3 sequence is CAWSAQASGNTIYF. Written as DNA, the CDR3 is TGTGCCTGGAGTGCCCAAGCCTCTGGAAACACCATATATTTT.

This rearrangement joins TRBV6-1 to TRBJ2-1; D gene ambiguous. Germline V gene sequence: CDR1 MNHNS, CDR2 SASEGT. The V end lost 4 bases, the J end lost 3 bases, and 4 bases lay between the germline ends. The CDR3 runs 12 residues. CDR3 bases: TGTGCCAGCAGTGGAGACTACAATGAGCAGTTCTTC. It encodes CASSGDYNEQFF.

This clone has just a few counts. The CDR3 protein is CARLKGQGSGELFF. The DNA of the CDR3 is TGTGCCCGCCTTAAGGGACAGGGTTCCGGGGAGCTGTTTTTT. V gene TRBV30 combines with J gene TRBJ2-2, with 9 bases that match TRBD1. This CDR3 is 14 amino acids long. Germline V gives CDR1 GTSNPN, CDR2 SVGIG (reference sequence). After removal of 8 bases from V and 6 bases from J, the junction contained 10 bases not matched to a gene. Together with reference TRBV30 and TRBJ2-2, the CDR3 gives the full variable domain: SQTIHQWPATLVQPVGSPLSLECTVEGTSNPNLYWYRQAAGRGLQLLFYSVGIGQISSEVPQNLSASRPQDRQFILSSKKLLLSDSGFYLCARLKGQGSGELFFGEGSRLTVL.